This record covers a single TCR beta chain. The data are from a study of blood T cell repertoires in COVID-19. Across the study: Sample material is recorded as cDNA or gDNA derived from T cells, B-cell-depleted T cells, or PBMCs.

V lost 3 bases, J lost 9 bases, and 14 bases stayed unmatched. CDR1 and CDR2 (germline): DFQATT, SNEGSKA (reference sequence). This CDR3 is built from 15 residues. Original methodology: Scientists estimated how many nucleated cells there were by amplifying reference gene primers. The protocol was immunoSEQ multiplex PCR, while the TCRdb copy is restricted to in-frame clones and leaves out a portion. The D gene and trimming were derived from the DNA, and the V and J assignments and clone size from that table. Counted here are about 91,000 clones, 88% occurring once; the ten biggest clones make up around 4.7%.

This chain joins TRBV20-1 and TRBJ2-1, with 7 bases aligning to TRBD2. Material for sequencing was peripheral blood. The TCR comes from a woman aged 80 or over with active COVID-19. The CDR3 nucleotides read TGCAGTGCTAGTCGACCGGGACTATCTCGAGGTGAGCAGTTCTTC. Protein: CSASRPGLSRGEQFF.